The clone carrying this T cell receptor (beta chain) showed up just a few times. Its target is unknown. This entry is derived from a study of beta chain features in type 1 diabetes. Study at large: The number of sorted cells examined across all samples was 107,917,701. Study-wide results and limits: The study found moderately but significantly shorter TCRB CDR3s in all four CD4+ subsets of Type 1 diabetes patients. Naive, central memory and Treg TCRB repertoires seemed to resemble each other more closely in patients than they did in healthy donors.

Based on CD45RO/CCR7/CD25/CD127/CD95/CD27, CD4+ regulatory, stem cell-like memory, naive and central memory cells were sorted. Each population that was sorted was more than 95% pure. Every isolated RNA sample was fully reverse transcribed, so sequencing captured expressed TCRB transcripts. Clones were read by immunoSEQ multiplex PCR, and TCRdb kept only the in-frame ones, dropping some. The data contain about 740,000 clones, roughly 13% of them seen just once; the ten biggest clones take up less than 0.025%. The TCR sequence derives from a young man with type 1 diabetes. Source material: naive CD4+ T cells from blood.

CDR3 in amino acids: CASSAGQGNYGYTF. CDR3 coding DNA: TGTGCCAGCAGTGCGGGACAGGGTAACTATGGCTACACCTTC. V is TRBV2 and J is TRBJ1-2; 9 bases line up with TRBD1. The germline V gene encodes CDR1 SNHLY and CDR2 FYNNEI. The trim removed 4 bases at V and 1 base at J, leaving 1 base unmatched. This CDR3 contains 14 residues.